This T cell receptor (beta chain) came from a study of blood T cell repertoires in COVID-19. The overall study: Both acute and convalescent COVID-19 samples were obtained from the United States, Italy and Spain. T cells, B-cell-depleted T cells, or PBMCs provided the cDNA or gDNA that served as material.

V dropped 3 bases and J dropped 3 bases, with 26 bases sitting between them. The CDR3 extends over 19 amino acids. Germline CDR1 reads SGHVS; CDR2 reads FQNEAQ. Original analysis: Estimates of nucleated cell counts were drawn from the amplification of reference gene primers. Data came from immunoSEQ multiplex PCR; TCRdb stores just in-frame clones and leaves some out. V and J calls and clone size are copied from that table; D and trimming were computed from the DNA. The sample shows 110,000 to 150,000 clones, more than 75% of them seen only once. The specimen sequenced was peripheral blood. The receptor's source is a woman of 80 years or more with acute or convalescent COVID-19. The V call is TRBV7-8, the J call TRBJ2-5; TRBD2 might be the D (6 bases). In nucleotides, the CDR3 is TGTGCCAGCAGCTTGGCCGGGGGACGACCTGGTCGTTTGGAAGAGACCCAGTACTTC. It specifies CASSLAGGRPGRLEETQYF.